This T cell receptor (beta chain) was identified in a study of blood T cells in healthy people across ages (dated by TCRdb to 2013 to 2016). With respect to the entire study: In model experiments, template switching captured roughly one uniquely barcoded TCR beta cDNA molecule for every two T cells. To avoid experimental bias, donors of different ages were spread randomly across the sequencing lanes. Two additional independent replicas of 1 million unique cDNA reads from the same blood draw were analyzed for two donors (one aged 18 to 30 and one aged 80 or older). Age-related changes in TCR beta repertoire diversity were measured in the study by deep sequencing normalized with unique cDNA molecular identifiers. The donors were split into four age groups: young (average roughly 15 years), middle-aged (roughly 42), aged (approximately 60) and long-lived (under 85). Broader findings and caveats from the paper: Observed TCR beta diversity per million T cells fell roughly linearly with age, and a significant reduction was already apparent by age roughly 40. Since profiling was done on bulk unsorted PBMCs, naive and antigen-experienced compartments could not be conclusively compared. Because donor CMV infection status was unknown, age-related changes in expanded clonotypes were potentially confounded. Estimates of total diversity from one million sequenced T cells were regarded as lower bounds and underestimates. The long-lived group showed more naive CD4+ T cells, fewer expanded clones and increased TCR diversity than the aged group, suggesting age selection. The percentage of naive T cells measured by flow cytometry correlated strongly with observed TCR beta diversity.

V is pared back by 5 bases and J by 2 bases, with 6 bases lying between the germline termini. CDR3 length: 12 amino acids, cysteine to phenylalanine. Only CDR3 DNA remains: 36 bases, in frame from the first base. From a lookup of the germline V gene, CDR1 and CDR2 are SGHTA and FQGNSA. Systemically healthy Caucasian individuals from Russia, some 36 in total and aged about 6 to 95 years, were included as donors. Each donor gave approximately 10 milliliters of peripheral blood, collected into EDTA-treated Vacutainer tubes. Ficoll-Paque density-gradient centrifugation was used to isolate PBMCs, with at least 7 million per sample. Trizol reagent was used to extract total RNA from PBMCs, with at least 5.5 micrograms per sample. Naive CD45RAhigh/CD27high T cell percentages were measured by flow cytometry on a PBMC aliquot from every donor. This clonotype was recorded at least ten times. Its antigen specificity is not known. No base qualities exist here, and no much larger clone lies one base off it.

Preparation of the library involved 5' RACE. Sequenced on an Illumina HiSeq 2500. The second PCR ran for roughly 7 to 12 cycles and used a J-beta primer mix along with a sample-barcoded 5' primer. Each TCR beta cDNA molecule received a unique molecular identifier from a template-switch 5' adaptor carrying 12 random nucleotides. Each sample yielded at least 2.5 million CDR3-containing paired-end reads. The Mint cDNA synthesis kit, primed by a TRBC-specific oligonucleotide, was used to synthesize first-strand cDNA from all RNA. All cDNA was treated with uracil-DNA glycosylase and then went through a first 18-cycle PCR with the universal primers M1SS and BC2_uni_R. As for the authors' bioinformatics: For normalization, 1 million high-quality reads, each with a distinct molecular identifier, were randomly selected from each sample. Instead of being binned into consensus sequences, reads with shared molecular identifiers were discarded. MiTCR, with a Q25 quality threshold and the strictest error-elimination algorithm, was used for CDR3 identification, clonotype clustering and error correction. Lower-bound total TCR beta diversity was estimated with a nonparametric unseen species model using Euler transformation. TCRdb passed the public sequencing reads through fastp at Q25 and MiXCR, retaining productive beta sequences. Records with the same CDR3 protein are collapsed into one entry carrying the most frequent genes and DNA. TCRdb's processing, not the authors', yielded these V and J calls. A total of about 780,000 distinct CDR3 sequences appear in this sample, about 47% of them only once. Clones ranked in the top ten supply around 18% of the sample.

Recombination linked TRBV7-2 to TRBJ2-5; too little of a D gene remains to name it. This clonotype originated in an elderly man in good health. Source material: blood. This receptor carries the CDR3 CASSPPQETQYF. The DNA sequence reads TGTGCCAGCAGCCCCCCTCAAGAGACCCAGTACTTC.